This T cell receptor beta chain was sequenced during a study of blood T cell repertoires in COVID-19. At the level of the study: Donors in the United States, Italy and Spain gave samples during acute or convalescent COVID-19. T cells, B-cell-depleted T cells, or PBMCs supplied cDNA or gDNA.

Seattle's enrolled individuals joined amid active infection and were then monitored longitudinally. In the authors' workflow: By means of reference gene primer amplification, nucleated cell counts were estimated. Produced via immunoSEQ multiplex PCR; TCRdb's table is partial and in-frame only. From that table come the V and J calls and clone size; the DNA was used to work out D and trimming. The data hold about 180,000 clones, with 85% observed a single time. Per germline, CDR1 SGHNT and CDR2 YYREEE (reference sequence). The CDR3 length is 15 residues. V was clipped by 5 bases and J by 4 bases; unmatched bases: 9.

This receptor was identified in a person in their 70s with COVID-19, enrolled during active disease. Specimen: peripheral blood. The J gene is TRBJ1-2, the V gene TRBV5-4; TRBD1 matches at 9 bases. As DNA, the CDR3 is TGTGCCAGCAGTACCGGGACAGGGCCTCTCTATGGCTACACCTTC. As protein: CASSTGTGPLYGYTF.